A selection of T cell receptor beta chains follows, all from one sample in a study of blood T cells in healthy people across ages. MiXCR was run by TCRdb on the 5' RACE reads, yielding one entry per CDR3 protein. The repertoire holds about 670,000 distinct CDR3 sequences, around 43% seen once, with about 30% in the top ten. The specimen sequenced was blood. The receptors originated from a man older than 75 in good health. Each CDR3 is given with its conserved first and last residue. The D gene is left open where the match is weak. The size entry is marked missing in some rows and otherwise reads once, few, many or a size class.

J: TRBJ2-1; size: .; V: TRBV7-2; D: .; CDR3: CASSQPGRYYNEQFF; DNA: TGTGCCAGCAGCCAACCGGGACGGTACTACAATGAGCAGTTCTTC
J: TRBJ1-4; size: .; V: TRBV4-2; D: .; CDR3: CANSPQGKVNEKLFF; DNA: TGTGCCAACAGTCCTCAGGGTAAAGTTAATGAAAAACTGTTTTTT
J: TRBJ1-5; size: few; V: TRBV7-9; D: .; CDR3: CASSKDSTNQPQHF; DNA: TGTGCCAGCAGCAAGGACAGCACCAATCAGCCCCAGCATTTT
J: TRBJ1-2; size: .; V: TRBV20-1; D: .; CDR3: CSAINGVYGYTF; DNA: TGCAGTGCTATAAACGGGGTCTATGGCTACACCTTC
J: TRBJ2-3; size: .; V: TRBV12-3/TRBV12-4; D: TRBD2; CDR3: CASSPRLAGVGTQYF; DNA: TGTGCCAGCAGCCCGAGACTAGCGGGAGTTGGTACGCAGTATTTT
J: TRBJ2-1; size: .; V: TRBV29-1; D: .; CDR3: CSVAGGQETQFF; DNA: TGCAGCGTTGCAGGCGGACAAGAGACCCAGTTCTTC
J: TRBJ2-5; size: .; V: TRBV7-3; D: TRBD1; CDR3: CASSRGQGLTQETQYF; DNA: TGTGCCAGCAGCAGAGGACAGGGGTTAACCCAAGAGACCCAGTACTTC
J: TRBJ1-6; size: few; V: TRBV7-2; D: TRBD1; CDR3: CASSLAGTGNSPPHF; DNA: TGTGCCAGCAGCTTAGCCGGGACAGGGAATTCACCCCCCCACTTT
J: TRBJ1-2; size: .; V: TRBV4-2; D: TRBD1; CDR3: CASSQDLTSGTENYGYTF; DNA: TGTGCCAGCAGCCAAGATCTCACTAGCGGGACAGAAAACTATGGCTACACCTTC
J: TRBJ2-7; size: .; V: TRBV7-2; D: .; CDR3: CASSSRGTVVAYEQYF; DNA: TGTGCCAGCAGCTCCAGGGGGACTGTGGTGGCGTATGAGCAGTACTTC
J: TRBJ1-2; size: .; V: TRBV29-1; D: .; CDR3: CSVGGSRTYGHTF; DNA: TGCAGCGTTGGAGGGTCCCGTACTTATGGCCACACCTTC
J: TRBJ1-1; size: .; V: TRBV10-1; D: .; CDR3: CASSESGYTEAFF; DNA: TGCGCCAGCAGTGAATCGGGATATACTGAAGCTTTCTTT
J: TRBJ1-2; size: few; V: TRBV4-3; D: .; CDR3: CASSQDRTYGYTF; DNA: TGCGCCAGCAGCCAAGATAGGACCTATGGCTACACCTTC
J: TRBJ1-2; size: few; V: TRBV27; D: .; CDR3: CASSTGGYGYTF; DNA: TGTGCCAGCAGTACCGGCGGGTATGGCTACACCTTC
J: TRBJ2-7; size: .; V: TRBV30; D: TRBD1; CDR3: CAWTTGWEQYF; DNA: TGTGCCTGGACGACAGGGTGGGAGCAGTACTTC
J: TRBJ2-7; size: .; V: TRBV6-2/TRBV6-3; D: .; CDR3: CASSSFQGNSYEQYF; DNA: TGTGCCAGCAGTTCTTTCCAGGGGAATTCCTACGAGCAGTACTTC
J: TRBJ2-1; size: .; V: TRBV30; D: .; CDR3: CAWSPSQGSHYNEQFF; DNA: TGTGCCTGGAGTCCCTCCCAGGGGAGCCACTACAATGAGCAGTTCTTC